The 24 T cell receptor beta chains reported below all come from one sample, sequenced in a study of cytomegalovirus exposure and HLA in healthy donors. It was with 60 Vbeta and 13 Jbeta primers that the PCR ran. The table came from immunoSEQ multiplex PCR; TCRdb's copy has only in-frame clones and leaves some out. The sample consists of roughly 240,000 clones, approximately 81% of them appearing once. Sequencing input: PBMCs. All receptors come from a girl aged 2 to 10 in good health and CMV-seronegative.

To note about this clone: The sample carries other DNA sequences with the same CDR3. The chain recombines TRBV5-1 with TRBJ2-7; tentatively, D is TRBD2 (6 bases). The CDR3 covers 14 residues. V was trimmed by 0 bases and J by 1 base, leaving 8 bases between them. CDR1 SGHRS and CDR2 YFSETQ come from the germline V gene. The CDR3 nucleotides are TGCGCCAGCAGCTTGGTGGGGGGTTCCTACGAGCAGTACTTC. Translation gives CASSLVGGSYEQYF. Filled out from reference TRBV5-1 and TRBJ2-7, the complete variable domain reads KAGVTQTPRYLIKTRGQQVTLSCSPISGHRSVSWYQQTPGQGLQFLFEYFSETQRNKGNFPGRFSGRQFSNSRSEMNVSTLELGDSALYLCASSLVGGSYEQYFGPGTRLTVT.

This CDR3 reads CASSNIRQGRENTEAFF. The CDR3 nucleotides read TGTGCCAGCAGCAATATAAGACAGGGAAGAGAGAACACTGAAGCTTTCTTT. The V call is TRBV21-1, the J call TRBJ1-1; no check of the table's D call, TRBD1, against the DNA was made. TRBV21-1 is a pseudogene locus. This CDR3 is built from 17 residues.

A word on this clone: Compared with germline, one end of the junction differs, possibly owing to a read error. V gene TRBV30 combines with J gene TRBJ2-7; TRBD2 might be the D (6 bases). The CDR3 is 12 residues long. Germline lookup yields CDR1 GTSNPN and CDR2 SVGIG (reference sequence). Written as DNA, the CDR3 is TGTGCCTGGAGTGGGGACTCCAACGAGCAGTACTTC. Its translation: CAWSGDSNEQYF.

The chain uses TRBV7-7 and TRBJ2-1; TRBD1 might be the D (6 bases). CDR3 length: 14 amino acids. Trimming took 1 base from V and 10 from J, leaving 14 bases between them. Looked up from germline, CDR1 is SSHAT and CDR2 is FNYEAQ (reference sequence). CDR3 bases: TGTGCCAGCAGCTTAGGGGCAGGGGCGAGAGAGCAGTTCTTC. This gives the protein CASSLGAGAREQFF.

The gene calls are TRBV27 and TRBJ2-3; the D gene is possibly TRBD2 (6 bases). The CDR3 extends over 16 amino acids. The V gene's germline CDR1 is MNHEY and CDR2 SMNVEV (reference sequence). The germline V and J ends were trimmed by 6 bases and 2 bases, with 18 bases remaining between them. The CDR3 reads CASRATGAGSTDTQYF. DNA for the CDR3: TGTGCCAGCAGGGCCACCGGAGCGGGTTCCACAGATACGCAGTATTTT.

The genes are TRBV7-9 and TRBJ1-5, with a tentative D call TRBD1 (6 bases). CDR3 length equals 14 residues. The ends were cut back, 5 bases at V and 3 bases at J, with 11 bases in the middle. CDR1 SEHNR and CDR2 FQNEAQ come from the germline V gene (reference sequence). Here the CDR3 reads CASSPTGHNQPQHF. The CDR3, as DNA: TGTGCCAGCAGCCCCACAGGGCACAATCAGCCCCAGCATTTT. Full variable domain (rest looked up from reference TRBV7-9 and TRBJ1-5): DTGVSQNPRHKITKRGQNVTFRCDPISEHNRLYWYRQTLGQGPEFLTYFQNEAQLEKSRLLSDRFSAERPKGSFSTLEIQRTEQGDSAMYLCASSPTGHNQPQHFGDGTRLSIL.

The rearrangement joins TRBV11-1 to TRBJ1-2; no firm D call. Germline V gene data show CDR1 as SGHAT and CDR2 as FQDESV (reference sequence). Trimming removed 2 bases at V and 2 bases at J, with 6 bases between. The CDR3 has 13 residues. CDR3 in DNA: TGTGCCAGCAGCTTATCCCCGAACTATGGCTACACCTTC. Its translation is CASSLSPNYGYTF.

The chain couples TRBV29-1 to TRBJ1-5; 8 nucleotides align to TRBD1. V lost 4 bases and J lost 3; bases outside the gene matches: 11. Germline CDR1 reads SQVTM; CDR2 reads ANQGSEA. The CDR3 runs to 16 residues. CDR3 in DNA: TGCAGCGTTGTGGGACGGGGACAGGTTGCCAATCAGCCCCAGCATTTT. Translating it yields CSVVGRGQVANQPQHF.

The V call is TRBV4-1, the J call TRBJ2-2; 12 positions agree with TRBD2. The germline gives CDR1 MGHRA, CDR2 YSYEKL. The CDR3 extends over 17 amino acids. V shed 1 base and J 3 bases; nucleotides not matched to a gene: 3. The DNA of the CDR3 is TGCGCCAGCAGCCAAGGACTAGCGGGAGTTTACACCGGGGAGCTGTTTTTT. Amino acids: CASSQGLAGVYTGELFF.

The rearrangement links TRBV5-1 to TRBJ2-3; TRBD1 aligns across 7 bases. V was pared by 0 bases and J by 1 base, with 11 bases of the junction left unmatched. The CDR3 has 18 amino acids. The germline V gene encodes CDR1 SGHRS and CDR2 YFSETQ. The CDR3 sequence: CASSLEGTDYTGTDTQYF. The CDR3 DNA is TGCGCCAGCAGCTTGGAAGGGACAGACTACACAGGCACAGATACGCAGTATTTT.

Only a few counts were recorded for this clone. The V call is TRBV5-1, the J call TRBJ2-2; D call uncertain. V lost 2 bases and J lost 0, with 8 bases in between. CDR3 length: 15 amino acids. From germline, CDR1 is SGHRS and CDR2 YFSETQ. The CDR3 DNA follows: TGCGCCAGCAGCTTAGAGCGTTCGAACACCGGGGAGCTGTTTTTT. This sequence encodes CASSLERSNTGELFF.

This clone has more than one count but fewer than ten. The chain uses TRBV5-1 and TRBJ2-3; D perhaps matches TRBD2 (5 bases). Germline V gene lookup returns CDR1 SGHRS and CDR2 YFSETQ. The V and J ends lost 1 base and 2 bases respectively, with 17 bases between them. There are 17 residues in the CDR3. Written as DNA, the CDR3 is TGCGCCAGCAGCTTGCAGACTACCCAACTTTTCACAGATACGCAGTATTTT. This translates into CASSLQTTQLFTDTQYF.

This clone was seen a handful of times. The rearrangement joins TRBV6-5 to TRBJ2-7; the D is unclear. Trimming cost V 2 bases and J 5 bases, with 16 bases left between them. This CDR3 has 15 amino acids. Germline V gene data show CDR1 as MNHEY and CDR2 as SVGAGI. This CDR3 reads CASSYGSGIFDEQYF. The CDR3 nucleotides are TGTGCCAGCAGTTACGGTTCGGGTATCTTCGACGAGCAGTACTTC.

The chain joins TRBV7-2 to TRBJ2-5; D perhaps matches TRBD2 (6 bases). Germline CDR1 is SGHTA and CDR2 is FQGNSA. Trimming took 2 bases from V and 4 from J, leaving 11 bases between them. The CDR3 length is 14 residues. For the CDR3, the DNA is TGTGCCAGCAGCTTATTCGGGAGCGGAGAGACCCAGTACTTC. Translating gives CASSLFGSGETQYF.

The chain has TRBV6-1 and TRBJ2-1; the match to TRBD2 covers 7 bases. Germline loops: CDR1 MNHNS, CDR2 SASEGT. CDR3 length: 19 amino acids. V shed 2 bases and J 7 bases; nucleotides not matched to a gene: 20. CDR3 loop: CASSELLRLPGGGRNEQFF. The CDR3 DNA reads TGTGCCAGCAGTGAACTACTAAGACTCCCGGGAGGAGGACGGAATGAGCAGTTCTTC.

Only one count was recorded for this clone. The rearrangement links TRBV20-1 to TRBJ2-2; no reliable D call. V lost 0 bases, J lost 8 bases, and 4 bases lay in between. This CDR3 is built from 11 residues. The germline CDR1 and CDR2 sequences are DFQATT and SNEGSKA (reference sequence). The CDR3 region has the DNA TGCAGTGCTAGAGAATATGGGGAGCTGTTTTTT. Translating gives CSAREYGELFF.

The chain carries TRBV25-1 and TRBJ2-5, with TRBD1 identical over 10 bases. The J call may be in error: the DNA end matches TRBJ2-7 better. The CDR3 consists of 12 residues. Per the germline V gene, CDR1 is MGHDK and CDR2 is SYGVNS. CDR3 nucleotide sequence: TGTGCCAGCGGTGGACAGGGGGGCGAGCAGTACTTC. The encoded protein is CASGGQGGEQYF.

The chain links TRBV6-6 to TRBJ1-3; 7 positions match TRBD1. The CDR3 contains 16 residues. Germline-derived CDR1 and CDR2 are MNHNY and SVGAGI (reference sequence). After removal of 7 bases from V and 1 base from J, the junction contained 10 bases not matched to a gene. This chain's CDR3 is CASTEDRPTSGNTIYF. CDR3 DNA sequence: TGTGCCAGCACCGAGGACAGGCCGACTTCTGGAAACACCATATATTTT.

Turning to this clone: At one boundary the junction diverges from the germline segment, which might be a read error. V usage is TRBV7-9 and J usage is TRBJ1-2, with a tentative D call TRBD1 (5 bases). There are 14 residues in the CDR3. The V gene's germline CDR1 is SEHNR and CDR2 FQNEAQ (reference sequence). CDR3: CASSFKTVNYGHTF. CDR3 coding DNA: TGTGCCAGCAGCTTTAAGACAGTTAACTATGGCCACACCTTC.

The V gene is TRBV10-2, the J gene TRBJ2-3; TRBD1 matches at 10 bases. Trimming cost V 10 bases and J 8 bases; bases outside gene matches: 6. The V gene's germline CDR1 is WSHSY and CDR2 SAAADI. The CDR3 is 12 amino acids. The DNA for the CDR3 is TGCGCCACCGGGACAGGGGATGGTACGCAGTATTTT. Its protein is CATGTGDGTQYF.

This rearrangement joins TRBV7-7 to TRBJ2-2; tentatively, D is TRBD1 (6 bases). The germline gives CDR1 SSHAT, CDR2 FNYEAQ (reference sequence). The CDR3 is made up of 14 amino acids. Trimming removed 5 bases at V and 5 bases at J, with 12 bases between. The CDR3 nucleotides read TGTGCCAGCAGCCCGGGACAAACTACCGGGGAGCTGTTTTTT. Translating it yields CASSPGQTTGELFF.

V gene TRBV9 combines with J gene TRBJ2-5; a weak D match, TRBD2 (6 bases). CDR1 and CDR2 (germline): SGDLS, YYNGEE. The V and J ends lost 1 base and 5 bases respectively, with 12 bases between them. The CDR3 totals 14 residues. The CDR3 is CASSVHLGGETQYF. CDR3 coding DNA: TGTGCCAGCAGCGTACACCTGGGAGGCGAGACCCAGTACTTC.

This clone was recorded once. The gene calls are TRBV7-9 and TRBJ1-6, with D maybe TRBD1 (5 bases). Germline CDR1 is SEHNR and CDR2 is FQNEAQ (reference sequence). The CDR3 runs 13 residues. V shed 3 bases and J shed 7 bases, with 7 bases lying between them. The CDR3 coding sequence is TGTGCCAGCAGCTTGGGGGGGAATTCACCCCTCCACTTT. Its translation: CASSLGGNSPLHF. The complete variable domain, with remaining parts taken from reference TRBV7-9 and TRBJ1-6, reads DTGVSQNPRHKITKRGQNVTFRCDPISEHNRLYWYRQTLGQGPEFLTYFQNEAQLEKSRLLSDRFSAERPKGSFSTLEIQRTEQGDSAMYLCASSLGGNSPLHFGNGTRLTVT.

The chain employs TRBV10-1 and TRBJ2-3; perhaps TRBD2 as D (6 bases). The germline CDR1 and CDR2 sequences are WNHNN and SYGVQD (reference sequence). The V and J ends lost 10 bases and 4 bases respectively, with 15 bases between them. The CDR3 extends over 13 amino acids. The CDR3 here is CATTGDFSDTQYF. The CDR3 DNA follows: TGCGCCACCACCGGGGACTTTTCAGATACGCAGTATTTT.